Presented here are 2 T cell receptor beta chains from one specimen sequenced in a study of blood T cell repertoires in COVID-19. Clones were sequenced by immunoSEQ multiplex PCR, and TCRdb holds only the in-frame ones, with some missing. The sample lists around 140,000 clones; roughly 88% were seen once. The sequenced sample was peripheral blood. These TCRs come from a woman between 50 and 59 years old with acute or convalescent COVID-19.

The rearrangement joins TRBV9 to TRBJ2-1; TRBD1 might be the D (8 bases). Looked up from germline, CDR1 is SGDLS and CDR2 is YYNGEE. The CDR3 spans 15 residues. Deletions cut 0 bases from V and 7 bases from J, with 14 bases between. The CDR3 region is CASSVADRGGNEQFF. CDR3 in DNA: TGTGCCAGCAGCGTAGCAGACAGGGGAGGGAATGAGCAGTTCTTC. Looking up the rest from reference TRBV9 and TRBJ2-1 gives the full variable domain: DSGVTQTPKHLITATGQRVTLRCSPRSGDLSVYWYQQSLDQGLQFLIQYYNGEERAKGNILERFSAQQFPDLHSELNLSSLELGDSALYFCASSVADRGGNEQFFGPGTRLTVL.

The chain is built from TRBV18 and TRBJ1-1; D is unclear. Germline CDR1 reads KGHSH; CDR2 reads LQKENI. This CDR3 is 14 amino acids long. V lost 2 bases to trimming and J lost 4 bases, with 11 bases between them. The CDR3 bases are TGTGCCAGCTCACCAGCCCGAACAGTCACTGAAGCTTTCTTT. Its protein product is CASSPARTVTEAFF. Looking up the rest from reference TRBV18 and TRBJ1-1 gives the full variable domain: NAGVMQNPRHLVRRRGQEARLRCSPMKGHSHVYWYRQLPEEGLKFMVYLQKENIIDESGMPKERFSAEFPKEGPSILRIQQVVRGDSAAYFCASSPARTVTEAFFGQGTRLTVV.